This T cell receptor beta chain was recovered during a study of blood T cell repertoires in COVID-19. Trimming removed 5 bases from V and 12 bases from J; junction bases left unmatched: 8. CDR1 is SGHRS, CDR2 YFSETQ, per germline. The length of the CDR3 is 13 residues. The method was immunoSEQ multiplex PCR; TCRdb's version includes in-frame clones alone and lacks a portion of them. The sample has roughly 100,000 clones, about 90% seen once; the top ten hold 3.1%. The rearrangement links TRBV5-1 to TRBJ1-6; 7 positions agree with TRBD1. Material: peripheral blood. The TCR was taken from a man aged 45 to 65 in a cohort sampled during active COVID-19. CDR3 DNA sequence: TGCGCCAGCAGAGAAGGGACAGCGGGACCCCTCCACTTT. Translating gives CASREGTAGPLHF.